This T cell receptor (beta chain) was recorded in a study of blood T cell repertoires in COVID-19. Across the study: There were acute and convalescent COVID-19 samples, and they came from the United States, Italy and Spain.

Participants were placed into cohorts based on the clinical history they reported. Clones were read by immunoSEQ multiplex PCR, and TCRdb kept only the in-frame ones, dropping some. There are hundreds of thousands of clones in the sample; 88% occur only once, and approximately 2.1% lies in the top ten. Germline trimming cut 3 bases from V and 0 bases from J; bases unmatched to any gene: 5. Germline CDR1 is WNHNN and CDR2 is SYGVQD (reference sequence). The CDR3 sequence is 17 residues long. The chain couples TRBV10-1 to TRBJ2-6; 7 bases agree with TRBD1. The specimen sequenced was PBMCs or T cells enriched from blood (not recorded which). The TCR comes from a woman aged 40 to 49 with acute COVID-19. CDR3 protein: CASSDDRAVSGANVLTF. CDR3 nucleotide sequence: TGCGCCAGCAGTGATGACAGGGCGGTCTCTGGGGCCAACGTCCTGACTTTC.